Below, 17 T cell receptor beta chains from the same sample are listed, as sequenced in a study of shared clonotypes between healthy human individuals. Some clones are missing from TCRdb's copy, which holds only in-frame ones; the method was immunoSEQ multiplex PCR. The table lists around 1.1 million clones, about 80% of them singletons. Sequenced input: memory CD4+ T cells from PBMCs. Subset defined: CD45RA-negative fraction. Receptors originate from a young man in good health. Some clones in this sample may be carry-over from other donors' samples.

The chain carries TRBV27 and TRBJ2-7; possibly TRBD2 for D (5 bases). The germline gives CDR1 MNHEY, CDR2 SMNVEV (reference sequence). The length of the CDR3 is 11 residues. Trimming shortened V by 10 bases and J by 5 bases, and 12 bases separated the two germline ends. The CDR3 reads CATTPGNEQYF. Written as DNA, the CDR3 is TGTGCCACCACCCCCGGGAACGAGCAGTACTTC.

The rearrangement uses TRBV15 and TRBJ2-1; 7 bases map to TRBD2. The trim removed 6 bases at V and 8 bases at J, leaving 19 bases unmatched. CDR1 and CDR2 from the germline V gene are LNHNV and YYDKDF (reference sequence). The CDR3 length is 17 residues. In nucleotides, the CDR3 is TGTGCCACCAGTCCCTCGGAGCTTGCGGGAGTGCGGCATGAGCAGTTCTTC. It translates to CATSPSELAGVRHEQFF.

The V gene is TRBV11-3, the J gene TRBJ2-2; no reliable D call. V lost 1 base and J lost 5, with 8 bases in between. Per germline, CDR1 SGHNT and CDR2 YENEEA. CDR3 size: 14 residues. As DNA, the CDR3 is TGTGCCAGCAGCTTAGTGGCCGGGACCGGGGAGCTGTTTTTT. It encodes CASSLVAGTGELFF.

This clone was seen ten or more times. The J gene is TRBJ1-3, the V gene TRBV5-1; TRBD1 matches at 10 bases. Germline CDR1 reads SGHRS; CDR2 reads YFSETQ. V shed 5 bases, J shed 0 bases, and the junction held 5 bases outside the gene matches. The CDR3 has 16 residues. In DNA form, the CDR3 reads TGCGCCAGCAGACCGGACAGGGGGGCCTCTGGAAACACCATATATTTT. Its protein product is CASRPDRGASGNTIYF.

The J gene is TRBJ1-1, the V gene TRBV14; possibly TRBD1 for D (6 bases). The V gene lost 4 bases and the J gene lost 5 bases, with 20 bases spanning the gap. The CDR3 contains 16 residues. Per the germline V gene, CDR1 is SGHDN and CDR2 is FVKESK. CDR3 region: CASSLEGRGSYTEAFF. The CDR3 bases are TGTGCCAGCAGCCTAGAGGGGAGGGGGAGCTATACTGAAGCTTTCTTT. Supplemented by reference TRBV14 and TRBJ1-1, the full variable domain reads EAGVTQFPSHSVIEKGQTVTLRCDPISGHDNLYWYRRVMGKEIKFLLHFVKESKQDESGMPNNRFLAERTGGTYSTLKVQPAELEDSGVYFCASSLEGRGSYTEAFFGQGTRLTVV.

A single count supports this clone. Here the CDR3 reads CASSSNPGQAYNEQFF. CDR3 in DNA: TGCGCCAGCAGCTCTAATCCGGGACAGGCATACAATGAGCAGTTCTTC. The chain links TRBV5-1 to TRBJ2-1, with TRBD1 matching over 8 bases. Germline V gives CDR1 SGHRS, CDR2 YFSETQ. The CDR3 loop spans 16 amino acids. V lost 3 bases and J lost 4; bases outside the gene matches: 9.

Notes on this clone: The junction shows a germline mismatch at one end, possibly a read error. V gene TRBV10-3 combines with J gene TRBJ1-5; D unresolved. CDR3 length equals 14 residues. The germline V gene has CDR1 ENHRY and CDR2 SYGVKD. The CDR3 sequence: CAISESDGDQSQHF. In DNA, the CDR3 is TGTGCCATCAGTGAGTCCGACGGAGATCAGTCCCAGCATTTT.

Of note for this clone: The same CDR3 arises from other DNA sequences in this sample as well. The rearrangement links TRBV18 to TRBJ2-7; 7 bases agree with TRBD2. Germline CDR1 KGHSH, CDR2 LQKENI. After removal of 6 bases from V and 4 bases from J, the junction contained 9 bases not matched to a gene. The CDR3 has 14 amino acids. The CDR3 is CASSPGLADYEQYF. The CDR3 DNA is TGTGCCAGCTCCCCTGGTCTAGCGGATTACGAGCAGTACTTC.

The chain employs TRBV2 and TRBJ2-3, with TRBD2 identical over 10 bases. The CDR3 is 14 amino acids. From germline, CDR1 is SNHLY and CDR2 FYNNEI. Trimming took 8 bases from V and 4 from J; bases not matched to a gene: 6. The CDR3 DNA reads as TGTGCCAGCTCCGGACTAGCGGAATCAGATACGCAGTATTTT. This translates into CASSGLAESDTQYF.

A word on this clone: Other DNA sequences from this sample encode an identical CDR3 as well. The CDR3 loop reads CASSVASNTEAFF. CDR3 DNA: TGTGCCAGCAGCGTAGCATCGAACACTGAAGCTTTCTTT. The chain employs TRBV9 and TRBJ1-1; D gene ambiguous. The V gene's germline CDR1 is SGDLS and CDR2 YYNGEE. V lost 0 bases, J lost 1 base, and 4 bases lay in between. This CDR3 is built from 13 residues.

The rearrangement uses TRBV13 and TRBJ1-1; tentative D call: TRBD1 (6 bases). This CDR3 has 16 amino acids. Germline V lookup: CDR1 PRHDT, CDR2 FYEKMQ (reference sequence). V shed 4 bases and J shed 4 bases, with 19 bases lying between them. The CDR3 spells CASSSPDQGRRTEAFF. CDR3 bases: TGTGCCAGCAGCTCACCTGATCAGGGGAGACGCACTGAAGCTTTCTTT.

The chain joins TRBV27 to TRBJ2-5; possible D gene TRBD2, 5 bases. V dropped 0 bases and J dropped 5 bases, with 10 bases sitting between them. The CDR3 runs to 14 residues. Germline lookup yields CDR1 MNHEY and CDR2 SMNVEV (reference sequence). This chain's CDR3 is CASSLSRVWETQYF. DNA of the CDR3: TGTGCCAGCAGTTTATCGAGGGTTTGGGAGACCCAGTACTTC.

CDR3 DNA sequence: TGTGCCAGCAGCTTAGATTTGTACGGGAGCCGGGGCGCCGGGGAGCTGTTTTTT. Its protein product is CASSLDLYGSRGAGELFF. The chain combines TRBV7-6 with TRBJ2-2; a possible D gene is TRBD2 (6 bases). V shed 1 base and J shed 6 bases, with 21 bases lying between them. Germline V gene data show CDR1 as SGHVS and CDR2 as FNYEAQ. The CDR3 is 18 residues long. The complete variable domain, with remaining parts taken from reference TRBV7-6 and TRBJ2-2, reads GAGVSQSPRYKVTKRGQDVALRCDPISGHVSLYWYRQALGQGPEFLTYFNYEAQQDKSGLPNDRFSAERPEGSISTLTIQRTEQRDSAMYRCASSLDLYGSRGAGELFFGEGSRLTVL.

The chain joins TRBV28 to TRBJ2-7; 8 nucleotides align to TRBD1. Unmatched junction bases numbered 3, after V lost 6 bases and J lost 2 bases. This CDR3 is built from 13 residues. CDR1 and CDR2 (germline): MDHEN, SYDVKM. This chain's CDR3 is CASSQGAPYEQYF. CDR3 nucleotides: TGTGCCAGCAGCCAGGGGGCTCCCTACGAGCAGTACTTC.

This chain joins TRBV7-3 and TRBJ2-1, with unresolved D. Trimming removed 5 bases at V and 0 bases at J, with 23 bases between. CDR3 length: 19 residues. Germline values: CDR1 SGHTA, CDR2 FQGTGA. This chain's CDR3 is CASSAPRTQQSSSYNEQFF. DNA of the CDR3: TGTGCCAGCAGCGCGCCCCGAACTCAACAGTCAAGCTCCTACAATGAGCAGTTCTTC. Based on the CDR3 plus reference TRBV7-3 and TRBJ2-1, the full variable domain is GAGVSQTPSNKVTEKGKYVELRCDPISGHTALYWYRQSLGQGPEFLIYFQGTGAADDSGLPNDRFFAVRPEGSVSTLKIQRTERGDSAVYLCASSAPRTQQSSSYNEQFFGPGTRLTVL.

This chain links TRBV10-3 with TRBJ1-6, with D maybe TRBD1 (5 bases). Germline CDR1 reads ENHRY; CDR2 reads SYGVKD. The length of the CDR3 is 13 residues. The ends were cut back, 6 bases at V and 8 bases at J, with 11 bases in the middle. DNA of the CDR3: TGTGCCATCAGATCTCGGGGGGATTCACCCCTCCACTTT. Translated, it gives CAIRSRGDSPLHF.

This chain connects TRBV11-2 to TRBJ2-7; 10 bases agree with TRBD2. This CDR3 comprises 15 residues. V gave up 7 bases and J gave up 3 bases; unmatched junction bases: 9. Germline V CDR1 and CDR2: SGHAT, FQNNGV. CDR3 loop: CASTPLAGVSYEQYF. The CDR3, as DNA: TGTGCCAGCACACCGCTAGCGGGAGTTAGCTACGAGCAGTACTTC.